The entry that follows covers one T cell receptor beta chain sequence. Antigen: not known. The V segment lost 7 bases and the J segment 4 bases; nucleotides outside the gene matches: 8. Germline assignment: CDR1 MNHNS and CDR2 SASEGT. The CDR3 runs 14 residues. The sample belongs to a study of cytomegalovirus exposure and HLA in healthy donors. Study details: Out of fewer than 500 genotyped donors, about 81% belonged to the Caucasian-associated ancestry cluster. Regarding the study as a whole: When analyzed later, a missense DCLRE1C variant was found to be linked to TCR beta V- and J-gene trimming.

Primers included in the PCR were 60 Vbeta and 13 Jbeta primers. Some clones are missing from TCRdb's copy, which holds only in-frame ones; the method was immunoSEQ multiplex PCR. The sample contains over 150,000 clones, about 80% of which appear only once. The sequencing input was PBMCs. This clonotype originated in a woman aged 50 to 60 in good health and CMV-seronegative. The gene calls are TRBV6-1 and TRBJ2-7; 9 bases align to TRBD1. The CDR3 DNA reads TGTGCCAGCAATAGACAGGGGGATTCATACGAGCAGTACTTC. It encodes CASNRQGDSYEQYF.